This record looks at one TCR beta chain sequence and its context. Clones were sequenced by immunoSEQ multiplex PCR, and TCRdb holds only the in-frame ones, with some missing. The data show about 2,500,000 clones, more than 80% seen once. The data were taken from a study of shared clonotypes between healthy human individuals. The CDR3 is 15 amino acids. V lost 1 base to trimming and J lost 7 bases, with 13 bases between them. Germline-derived CDR1 and CDR2 are SGHTA and FQGTGA. The clonotype originates from a man aged 18-30 years in good health. This chain uses TRBV7-3 with TRBJ2-2, with D maybe TRBD2 (6 bases). Sequenced sample: naive CD4+ T cells sorted from blood. The subset denotes: CD45RA+ positively selected. CDR3 residues: CASSLSVEGNGELFF. DNA for the CDR3: TGTGCCAGCAGCTTAAGCGTGGAGGGTAACGGGGAGCTGTTTTTT.